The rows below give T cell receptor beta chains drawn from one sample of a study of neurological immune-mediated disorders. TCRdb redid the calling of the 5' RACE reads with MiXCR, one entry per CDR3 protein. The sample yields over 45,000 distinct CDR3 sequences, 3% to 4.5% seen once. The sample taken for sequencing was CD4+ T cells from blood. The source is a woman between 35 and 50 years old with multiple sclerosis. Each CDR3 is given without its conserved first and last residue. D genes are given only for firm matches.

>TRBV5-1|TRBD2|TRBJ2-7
ASSSTSVSYEQY
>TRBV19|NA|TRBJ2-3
ASKSVRSTDTQY
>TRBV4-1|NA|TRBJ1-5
ASSQGRDQPQH
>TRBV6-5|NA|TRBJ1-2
ASSYTGTAYGYT
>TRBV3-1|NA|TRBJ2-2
ASSQRTAGELF
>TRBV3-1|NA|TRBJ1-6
ASSQGLSNSPLH
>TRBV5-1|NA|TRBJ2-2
ASSLDTEPFDTGELF
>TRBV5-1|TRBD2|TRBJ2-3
ASSLVSLLAGGSDTQY
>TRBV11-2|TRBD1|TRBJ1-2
ASSSRDRGFYGYT
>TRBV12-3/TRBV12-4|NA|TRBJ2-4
ATLRENIQY
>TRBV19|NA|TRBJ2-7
ASSIELATIYEQY
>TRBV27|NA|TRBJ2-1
ASRGGRGGEQF
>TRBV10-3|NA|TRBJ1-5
AIRSGQTNQPQH
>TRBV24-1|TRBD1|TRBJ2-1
ATSEAGGYNEQF
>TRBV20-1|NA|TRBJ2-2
SARDERRMLNTGELF
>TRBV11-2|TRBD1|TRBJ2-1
ASSPGTGGDEQF
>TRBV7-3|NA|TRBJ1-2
ASSLTARSNYGYT
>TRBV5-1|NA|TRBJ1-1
ASSPDSGAEAF
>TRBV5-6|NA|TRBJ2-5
ASSLALARIETQY
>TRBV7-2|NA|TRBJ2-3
ASSPRDTADTQY
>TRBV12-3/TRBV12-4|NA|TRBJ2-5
ASSLAETQY
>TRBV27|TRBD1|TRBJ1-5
ASSLETGGVRKNQPQH
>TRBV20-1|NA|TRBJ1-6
SARVSGRNNSPLH
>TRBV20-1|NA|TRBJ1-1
SARAWGGTEAF
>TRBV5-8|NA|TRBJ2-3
ASSLDGGQGDTQY
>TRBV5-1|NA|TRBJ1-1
ASSLKGSFVNTEAF
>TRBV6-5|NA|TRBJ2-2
ASRRGEMNTGELF
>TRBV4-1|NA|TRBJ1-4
ASSQDSSYGKLF
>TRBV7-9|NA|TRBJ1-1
ASSLDGGYTEAF
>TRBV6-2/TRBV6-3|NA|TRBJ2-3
ASNDGTPVLY
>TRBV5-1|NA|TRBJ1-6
ASSLLSSVSDSPLH
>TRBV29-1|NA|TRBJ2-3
SVEVTLDTQY
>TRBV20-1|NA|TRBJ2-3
SAPSGSEGTDTQY
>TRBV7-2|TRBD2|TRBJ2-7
ASSLVGSTSGTIYEQY
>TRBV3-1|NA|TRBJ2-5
ASSQVNIAQY
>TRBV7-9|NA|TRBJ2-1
ASSFGLGHEQF
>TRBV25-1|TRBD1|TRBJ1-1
ASSEPQAGGSTEAF